This TCR beta chain stems from a study of T cells after yellow fever vaccination. For the study at large: Researchers used SMART-Seq v4 Ultra Low Input to prepare fractions that had low cell numbers.

TCRdb independently ran MiXCR on the 5' RACE reads; one entry per CDR3 protein. The sample holds 300,000 to 350,000 distinct CDR3 sequences, 9.5% to 12% seen once. Comment on this clonotype: As yet, its antigen is unknown.

Trimming took off 0 bases at V and 0 bases at J, with 6 bases between the two ends. From germline, CDR1 is SGDLS and CDR2 YYNGEE. The CDR3 covers 14 residues. Overall study results and limits: Most clones from primary vaccination resurfaced after the booster (nearly 97% CD4, 70% to 90% CD8). In FACS-sorted repertoires, abundant clonotypes from the bulk population could appear as contaminants. It was a small share of clonotypes that appeared in both CD4 and CD8 compartments.

The input for sequencing was CD4+ T cells sorted from PBMCs, taken 45 days after the yellow fever booster vaccination. The genes are TRBV9 and TRBJ1-2, with no clear D. The sequence was collected from a man aged 18 to 29 who received the YFV17D yellow fever vaccine. CDR3 sequence (DNA): TGTGCCAGCAGCGTAGGCCCGACTAACTATGGCTACACCTTC. Amino acids: CASSVGPTNYGYTF.